This paragraph reports one T cell receptor (beta chain). Its antigen is still unknown. Qualities for individual bases were not recorded, and no much larger clone is one base off. TCRbeta CDR3 regions were amplified from genomic DNA by means of the immunoSEQ Assay, a bias-controlled multiplex PCR. The original methods were these. Within the assay, amplification of reference gene primers was used to estimate how many nucleated cells each sample contained. Sequence reads were collapsed and filtered to measure the absolute abundance of every unique TCRbeta CDR3 rearrangement. For each sample, productive Simpson clonality was calculated as the square root of Simpson's diversity index across productive rearrangements. TCRdb carries this immuneACCESS record with in-frame sequences only. Its versions omit some clonotypes, under half of them owing to an unresolved V gene in the studies checked, with the rest unexplained. The D gene and trimming were derived from the DNA, and the V and J assignments and clone size from that table. A total of about 130,000 clones appear in this sample, roughly 80% of them only once. The ten largest clonotypes hold more than 2.5% of the sample.

These data come from a study of blood T cell repertoires in COVID-19 (dated by TCRdb to 2019 to 2021). The study in broad terms: Samples covering the acute and convalescent phases of COVID-19 were provided by collaborators in the United States, Italy and Spain. The samples were drawn from the first 160 participants of the ongoing ImmuneRACE study and from roughly 1,300 subjects provided by 6 global collaborators. Subjects who had been exposed to COVID-19, were actively infected with it, or had recovered from it provided the deeply sampled blood TCRbeta repertoires that made up the dataset. The repertoires were released in a freely available public database meant as a resource for research on the immune response to SARS-CoV-2. Sample metadata almost always included a de-identified subject ID, COVID-19 status, age in years and sex. HLA class I and class II types, where available, came from metadata supplied by the sample provider rather than from assay-based typing. The prospective study material was composed of cDNA or gDNA derived from T cells, B-cell-depleted T cells, or PBMCs. Findings and caveats that apply to the study as a whole: The amount of clinical and demographic metadata varied by source and participant and was provided uncurated.

The collaborating institutions used their own protocols to collect whole blood in K2EDTA tubes. For TCRbeta analysis, collaborator samples were shipped as frozen whole blood, as isolated PBMCs, or as DNA extracted from either sample type. Measured from the cysteine to the phenylalanine, the CDR3 is 15 residues long. The only DNA kept is the CDR3, 45 bases in frame from the first base. The junction shows trimming of 3 bases on V and 6 bases on J, plus 15 bases between the germline ends. CDR1 and CDR2 are read off the germline V gene as ENHRY and SYGVKD. Sequenced input: peripheral blood. The rearranged chain carries TRBV10-3 and TRBJ1-5, with a weak D call of TRBD1 (6 bases match). This clonotype was obtained from a woman aged 80 or over with acute or convalescent COVID-19. The sequenced DNA is TGTGCCATCAGTGAAATGTTAGGGGGTTTTCAGCCCCAGCATTTT. It translates as CAISEMLGGFQPQHF.